A selection of T cell receptor beta chains follows, all from one sample in a study of identical twins. TCRdb re-analysed the 5' RACE reads in MiXCR, keeping a single row per CDR3 protein. Here the sample spans hundreds of thousands of distinct CDR3 sequences, 6.1% being singletons. The material sequenced was naive T cells sorted from blood. The receptors shown here come from a man between 18 and 29 years old in good health. Both conserved end residues are part of each CDR3. Each record gives: D gene, clone size, J gene, CDR3 length, V gene, CDR3 DNA, CDR3 protein. The D gene is left open where the match is weak. Not all rows give a size; the values are once, few, many and, for expanded clones, a class.

d_gene: TRBD2
abundance: many
j_gene: TRBJ2-1
len: 14
v_gene: TRBV20-1
CDR3nt: TGCAGTGCTCAGACTAGCGGGAGAGGCGTTGAGCAGTTCTTC
CDR3aa: CSAQTSGRGVEQFF

d_gene: TRBD2
abundance: many
j_gene: TRBJ2-3
len: 14
v_gene: TRBV12-3/TRBV12-4
CDR3nt: TGTGCCAGCGTTAGACTAGCGGGAGCAGATACGCAGTATTTT
CDR3aa: CASVRLAGADTQYF

d_gene: TRBD1
abundance: few
j_gene: TRBJ1-5
len: 15
v_gene: TRBV2
CDR3nt: TGTGCCAGCCCCTTCCCCGGACAGGGGAATCAGCCCCAGCATTTT
CDR3aa: CASPFPGQGNQPQHF

d_gene: -
abundance: few
j_gene: TRBJ2-5
len: 14
v_gene: TRBV25-1
CDR3nt: TGTGCCAGCGCCCCTAGGGCCGTTGGGGAGACCCAGTACTTC
CDR3aa: CASAPRAVGETQYF

d_gene: -
abundance: -
j_gene: TRBJ2-2
len: 16
v_gene: TRBV7-9
CDR3nt: TGTGCCAGCAGTTCACTAGGGTTGCGAAACACCGGGGAGCTGTTTTTT
CDR3aa: CASSSLGLRNTGELFF

d_gene: TRBD1
abundance: many
j_gene: TRBJ1-5
len: 17
v_gene: TRBV20-1
CDR3nt: TGCAGTTCCCACGGCAACCATCACACAGGGGCCGATCAGCCCCAGCATTTT
CDR3aa: CSSHGNHHTGADQPQHF

d_gene: -
abundance: few
j_gene: TRBJ2-1
len: 14
v_gene: TRBV7-9
CDR3nt: TGTGCCAGCAGCGCTCGGGCCGGTGGCAATGAGCAGTTCTTC
CDR3aa: CASSARAGGNEQFF

d_gene: -
abundance: many
j_gene: TRBJ2-3
len: 14
v_gene: TRBV12-3/TRBV12-4
CDR3nt: TGTGCCAGCAGTTTGGCGCCGATCACAGATACGCAGTATTTT
CDR3aa: CASSLAPITDTQYF

d_gene: -
abundance: few
j_gene: TRBJ2-2
len: 14
v_gene: TRBV6-5
CDR3nt: TGTGCCAGCAGTTACTCGGGGAACACCGGGGAGCTGTTTTTT
CDR3aa: CASSYSGNTGELFF

d_gene: -
abundance: many
j_gene: TRBJ2-2
len: 13
v_gene: TRBV6-2/TRBV6-3
CDR3nt: TGTGCCAGCAGTTACATTACGGGCCGGGAGCTGTTTTTT
CDR3aa: CASSYITGRELFF

d_gene: -
abundance: -
j_gene: TRBJ2-3
len: 14
v_gene: TRBV7-9
CDR3nt: TGTGCCAGCACCAAAAATGTGTACACAGATACGCAGTATTTT
CDR3aa: CASTKNVYTDTQYF

d_gene: -
abundance: -
j_gene: TRBJ2-3
len: 15
v_gene: TRBV12-3/TRBV12-4
CDR3nt: TGTGCCAGCAACCCGACTGGAGGTTTTTCAGATACGCAGTATTTT
CDR3aa: CASNPTGGFSDTQYF

d_gene: -
abundance: -
j_gene: TRBJ2-5
len: 20
v_gene: TRBV21-1
CDR3nt: TGTGCCATCGGTAACGAACAGGGGATTTTGACTAGCCCTCTTCAAGAGACCCAGTACTTC
CDR3aa: CAIGNEQGILTSPLQETQYF

d_gene: -
abundance: many
j_gene: TRBJ1-1
len: 12
v_gene: TRBV20-1
CDR3nt: TGCAGTGCTATCCCGGGGGTCACTGAAGCTTTCTTT
CDR3aa: CSAIPGVTEAFF

d_gene: TRBD1
abundance: few
j_gene: TRBJ2-1
len: 18
v_gene: TRBV4-1
CDR3nt: TGCGCCAGCAGCCAAGTCTCGCCGGGCACAGGGGCCGGGCAGGGGCAGTTCTTC
CDR3aa: CASSQVSPGTGAGQGQFF

d_gene: TRBD2
abundance: few
j_gene: TRBJ2-7
len: 15
v_gene: TRBV25-1
CDR3nt: TGTGCCAGCAGTGATCTAGCGGACTGGACCTACGAGCAGTACTTC
CDR3aa: CASSDLADWTYEQYF

d_gene: TRBD1
abundance: few
j_gene: TRBJ1-1
len: 18
v_gene: TRBV20-1
CDR3nt: TGCAGCCTACCTTCTTGGGGACAGGGGGGCTTGATGAACACTGAAGCTTTCTTT
CDR3aa: CSLPSWGQGGLMNTEAFF

d_gene: -
abundance: many
j_gene: TRBJ1-5
len: 14
v_gene: TRBV27
CDR3nt: TGTGCCAGCTGGACACAGGGCAGAAATCAGCCCCAGCATTTT
CDR3aa: CASWTQGRNQPQHF

d_gene: -
abundance: many
j_gene: TRBJ2-1
len: 18
v_gene: TRBV11-2
CDR3nt: TGTGCCAGCAGCTTAGGAGGTTTCGTGGCGGAAATATACAATGAGCAGTTCTTC
CDR3aa: CASSLGGFVAEIYNEQFF

d_gene: TRBD2
abundance: many
j_gene: TRBJ2-3
len: 16
v_gene: TRBV7-6
CDR3nt: TGTGCCAGCAGCTTGGGACTAGCGGCCGTGTCAGATACGCAGTATTTT
CDR3aa: CASSLGLAAVSDTQYF

d_gene: -
abundance: many
j_gene: TRBJ2-1
len: 12
v_gene: TRBV9
CDR3nt: TGTGCCAGCAGCGGGCAGGGCGATGAGCAGTTCTTC
CDR3aa: CASSGQGDEQFF

d_gene: TRBD2
abundance: many
j_gene: TRBJ2-1
len: 16
v_gene: TRBV30
CDR3nt: TGTGCCTGGAGTCACCGGACTAGCGGGTCTGGGGGTGAGCAGTTCTTC
CDR3aa: CAWSHRTSGSGGEQFF

d_gene: -
abundance: many
j_gene: TRBJ2-4
len: 13
v_gene: TRBV29-1
CDR3nt: TGCAGCGTAGCATGGGGGGACAAAAACATTCAGTACTTC
CDR3aa: CSVAWGDKNIQYF

d_gene: TRBD1
abundance: -
j_gene: TRBJ2-7
len: 15
v_gene: TRBV5-5
CDR3nt: TGTGCCAGCAGCCGTACAGGGGGCTTTTTGTACGAGCAGTACTTC
CDR3aa: CASSRTGGFLYEQYF

d_gene: TRBD1
abundance: many
j_gene: TRBJ2-1
len: 10
v_gene: TRBV29-1
CDR3nt: TGCAGCGCCGGACAGGGCGAGCAGTTCTTC
CDR3aa: CSAGQGEQFF

d_gene: TRBD1
abundance: -
j_gene: TRBJ1-1
len: 17
v_gene: TRBV15
CDR3nt: TGTGCCACCAGCGACCGGGCAGGGACAGACTTGAACACTGAAGCTTTCTTT
CDR3aa: CATSDRAGTDLNTEAFF

d_gene: TRBD1
abundance: many
j_gene: TRBJ1-2
len: 17
v_gene: TRBV7-2
CDR3nt: TGTGCCAGCAGCTTAGTGGACAGGGGCGACTCTAACTATGGCTACACCTTC
CDR3aa: CASSLVDRGDSNYGYTF

d_gene: -
abundance: few
j_gene: TRBJ2-7
len: 13
v_gene: TRBV5-1
CDR3nt: TGCGCCAGCAGCGAATACAGTGCCTACGAGCAGTACTTC
CDR3aa: CASSEYSAYEQYF

d_gene: -
abundance: -
j_gene: TRBJ1-6
len: 13
v_gene: TRBV7-3
CDR3nt: TGTGCCAGCAGCTATGACAGCGATTCACCCCTCCACTTT
CDR3aa: CASSYDSDSPLHF

d_gene: TRBD1
abundance: many
j_gene: TRBJ1-1
len: 15
v_gene: TRBV12-3/TRBV12-4
CDR3nt: TGTGCCAGCAGCTCCCCCGGGACAGGGGTTGGTGAAGCTTTCTTT
CDR3aa: CASSSPGTGVGEAFF

d_gene: -
abundance: many
j_gene: TRBJ2-7
len: 13
v_gene: TRBV5-6
CDR3nt: TGTGCCAGCAGCTGGTTGGGGGGCCCCGAGCAGTACTTC
CDR3aa: CASSWLGGPEQYF

d_gene: -
abundance: -
j_gene: TRBJ2-3
len: 20
v_gene: TRBV5-1
CDR3nt: TGCGCCAGTAGCCTGCGATGGGGAACGTCCGGGAGAGGTAGCACAGATACGCAGTATTTT
CDR3aa: CASSLRWGTSGRGSTDTQYF

d_gene: -
abundance: -
j_gene: TRBJ1-2
len: 14
v_gene: TRBV6-5
CDR3nt: TGTGCCAGCAGTTACGACAGCCTAAACTATGGCTACACCTTC
CDR3aa: CASSYDSLNYGYTF

d_gene: -
abundance: many
j_gene: TRBJ1-6
len: 13
v_gene: TRBV10-3
CDR3nt: TGTGCCATCAAGGGGACAAGCGATTCACCCCTCCACTTT
CDR3aa: CAIKGTSDSPLHF

d_gene: -
abundance: few
j_gene: TRBJ2-1
len: 14
v_gene: TRBV5-1
CDR3nt: TGCGCCAGCAGCATAGGGAATCGAGGAGATGAGCAGTTCTTC
CDR3aa: CASSIGNRGDEQFF

d_gene: -
abundance: few
j_gene: TRBJ2-1
len: 15
v_gene: TRBV20-1
CDR3nt: TGCAGTGCTAGAGATGATGGTCTGTTGTCTAGTGAGCAGTTCTTC
CDR3aa: CSARDDGLLSSEQFF

d_gene: -
abundance: many
j_gene: TRBJ1-4
len: 14
v_gene: TRBV20-1
CDR3nt: TGCAGTGCTAGAGATTTTGCCGGAGGTGAAAAACTGTTTTTT
CDR3aa: CSARDFAGGEKLFF

d_gene: TRBD1
abundance: -
j_gene: TRBJ1-1
len: 17
v_gene: TRBV12-3/TRBV12-4
CDR3nt: TGTGCCAGCAGTCCCATTATAACAGGGGGCCGGGACACTGAAGCTTTCTTT
CDR3aa: CASSPIITGGRDTEAFF

d_gene: -
abundance: many
j_gene: TRBJ2-1
len: 14
v_gene: TRBV27
CDR3nt: TGTGCCAGCTCTTTAGGTTACTCCTACAATGAGCAGTTCTTC
CDR3aa: CASSLGYSYNEQFF

d_gene: -
abundance: many
j_gene: TRBJ1-5
len: 16
v_gene: TRBV27
CDR3nt: TGTGCCAGCAGTACGGACAGTACTTATAGCAATCAGCCCCAGCATTTT
CDR3aa: CASSTDSTYSNQPQHF

d_gene: TRBD1
abundance: many
j_gene: TRBJ1-3
len: 16
v_gene: TRBV9
CDR3nt: TGTGCCAGCAGCGTAGCGACAGGGAGGGATGCAAACACCATATATTTT
CDR3aa: CASSVATGRDANTIYF

d_gene: -
abundance: -
j_gene: TRBJ2-7
len: 13
v_gene: TRBV20-1
CDR3nt: TGCAGTGCTAGGGGGGGTACTACCTACGAGCAGTACTTC
CDR3aa: CSARGGTTYEQYF

d_gene: -
abundance: many
j_gene: TRBJ1-1
len: 13
v_gene: TRBV27
CDR3nt: TGTGCCAGCAGTGAGCAGGGACGAGGAGAAGCTTTCTTT
CDR3aa: CASSEQGRGEAFF

d_gene: -
abundance: many
j_gene: TRBJ2-7
len: 13
v_gene: TRBV12-3/TRBV12-4
CDR3nt: TGTGCCAGCAGTGCAGACAGCTCCTACGAGCAGTACTTC
CDR3aa: CASSADSSYEQYF

d_gene: TRBD2
abundance: many
j_gene: TRBJ2-3
len: 14
v_gene: TRBV20-1
CDR3nt: TGCAGTGCTAGGGGACTATCAAGCACAGATACGCAGTATTTT
CDR3aa: CSARGLSSTDTQYF

d_gene: TRBD1
abundance: -
j_gene: TRBJ1-5
len: 16
v_gene: TRBV28
CDR3nt: TGTGCCAGCAGTTCGGTAGGGGGCCTGAGCAATCAGCCCCAGCATTTT
CDR3aa: CASSSVGGLSNQPQHF

d_gene: -
abundance: many
j_gene: TRBJ2-3
len: 14
v_gene: TRBV7-3
CDR3nt: TGTGCCAGCAGCTTAAACGGGGGGCTTAATACGCAGTATTTT
CDR3aa: CASSLNGGLNTQYF

d_gene: TRBD1
abundance: -
j_gene: TRBJ2-1
len: 15
v_gene: TRBV27
CDR3nt: TGTGCCAGCAGCACTCCGGGACAGGGAGACAATGAGCAGTTCTTC
CDR3aa: CASSTPGQGDNEQFF

d_gene: TRBD1
abundance: many
j_gene: TRBJ1-1
len: 13
v_gene: TRBV20-1
CDR3nt: TGCAGTGCTTCACAGGGGGCCGACACTGAAGCTTTCTTT
CDR3aa: CSASQGADTEAFF

d_gene: -
abundance: few
j_gene: TRBJ1-5
len: 14
v_gene: TRBV20-1
CDR3nt: TGCAGTGCAGCGCTGTCGAATAGCAATCAGCCCCAGCATTTT
CDR3aa: CSAALSNSNQPQHF

d_gene: -
abundance: few
j_gene: TRBJ2-1
len: 16
v_gene: TRBV27
CDR3nt: TGTGCCAGCAGCAGATTCGAGGGGATACAACGGAATGAGCAGTTCTTC
CDR3aa: CASSRFEGIQRNEQFF

d_gene: TRBD1
abundance: many
j_gene: TRBJ1-6
len: 13
v_gene: TRBV29-1
CDR3nt: TGCAGCGTCCGCGGGACAGGGGAATCACCCCTCCACTTT
CDR3aa: CSVRGTGESPLHF

d_gene: -
abundance: many
j_gene: TRBJ2-7
len: 13
v_gene: TRBV7-2
CDR3nt: TGTGCCAGCAGCTTGGAGGGACTTGTCCCGTTAGGCTTC
CDR3aa: CASSLEGLVPLGF

d_gene: -
abundance: -
j_gene: TRBJ2-3
len: 12
v_gene: TRBV4-1
CDR3nt: TGCGCCAGCAGCCACATTTTAGATACGCAGTATTTT
CDR3aa: CASSHILDTQYF